The 25 T cell receptor beta chains given below trace back to one sample, sequenced in a study of human T cells and chemical hapten exposure. Each CDR3 protein gets one entry after TCRdb re-called the RACE reads with MiXCR. This table holds about 400,000 distinct CDR3 sequences, under 6.5% found once. Time point described: patch test 2, 6 weeks after DPC sensitization. Treatment described: therapeutic diphenylcyclopropenone sensitization with weekly scalp DPC. The specimen was whole blood, collected in connection with sensitization to the hapten diphenylcyclopropenone (DPC). The receptor source for this set is a woman younger than 30 with alopecia areata. Some clones in this sample may be carry-over from other donors' samples.

V is TRBV5-1 and J is TRBJ2-2, with D unclear. CDR1 is SGHRS and CDR2 is YFSETQ in the germline V gene. The CDR3 has 18 amino acids. V gave up 0 bases and J gave up 1 base, with 16 bases separating them. The CDR3 DNA follows: TGCGCCAGCAGCTTGGGTGGTACCACAGATAAGAACACCGGGGAGCTGTTTTTT. It specifies CASSLGGTTDKNTGELFF.

This clonotype has a handful of counts. V and J are TRBV12-3 or TRBV12-4 and TRBJ2-1, with 8 bases identical to TRBD2. The trim removed 10 bases at V and 2 bases at J, leaving 10 bases unmatched. This CDR3 has 15 amino acids. The CDR3 DNA reads TGTGCCATTACCCTTCGCGGGGGGCCCTACAATGAGCAGTTCTTC. Protein product: CAITLRGGPYNEQFF.

Many counts were recorded for this clonotype. The CDR3 is CASSPDRENYEQYF. CDR3 nucleotide sequence: TGCGCCAGCAGCCCGGATCGGGAGAACTACGAGCAGTACTTC. This rearrangement joins TRBV5-1 to TRBJ2-7, with D possibly matching TRBD2 (6 bases). With 4 bases removed from V and 3 bases from J, the gap between germline ends came to 14 bases. The germline gives CDR1 SGHRS, CDR2 YFSETQ. The CDR3 covers 14 residues.

Many counts were recorded for this clonotype. The chain couples TRBV7-2 to TRBJ1-1; D is ambiguous. This CDR3 is 11 amino acids long. Germline V gene sequence: CDR1 SGHTA, CDR2 FQGNSA. The V end was cut by 0 bases, the J end by 8 bases, with 4 bases between. CDR3 sequence (DNA): TGTGCCAGCAGCTTAGCTCTGGAAGCTTTCTTT. Protein: CASSLALEAFF.

This clonotype occurred many times. The V and J genes are TRBV7-8 and TRBJ1-5; D might be TRBD1 (5 bases). The V end lost 1 base, the J end lost 9 bases, and 16 bases lay between the germline ends. Per germline, CDR1 SGHVS and CDR2 FQNEAQ. CDR3 length: 15 residues. The CDR3 is CASSLDSKLRGPQHF. CDR3 DNA: TGTGCCAGCAGCTTAGATTCTAAACTTAGGGGGCCCCAGCATTTT.

This clonotype was counted only a few times. The DNA for the CDR3 is TGTGCCAGCAGCTTAGGGGGGCGGATAACAGATACGCAGTATTTT. It translates to CASSLGGRITDTQYF. The chain employs TRBV5-6 and TRBJ2-3; D could derive from TRBD1 or TRBD2 (6 bases each). Trimming stripped 2 bases from V and 3 bases from J, with 13 bases between. Germline CDR1 reads SGHDT; CDR2 reads YYEEEE. The CDR3 consists of 15 residues.

This chain links TRBV3-1 with TRBJ2-1; D is perhaps TRBD1 (6 bases). The germline V gene encodes CDR1 LGHDT and CDR2 YNNKEL (reference sequence). V lost 3 bases to trimming and J lost 4 bases, with 10 bases between them. This CDR3 is 14 amino acids long. The CDR3 nucleotides are TGTGCCAGCAGCCACTACAGGGATTACAATGAGCAGTTCTTC. Protein product: CASSHYRDYNEQFF.

This clonotype was observed many times. CDR3 residues: CAITQGSNQPQHF. The CDR3 DNA is TGTGCCATCACCCAGGGTAGCAATCAGCCCCAGCATTTT. This chain uses TRBV10-3 with TRBJ1-5; weak D call: TRBD1 (5 bases). CDR3 length equals 13 residues. V was trimmed by 7 bases and J by 0 bases, leaving 7 bases between them. CDR1 is ENHRY and CDR2 is SYGVKD in the germline V gene.

The chain employs TRBV7-9 and TRBJ1-6; 7 bases align to TRBD1. The CDR3 covers 19 residues. Germline V gene data show CDR1 as SEHNR and CDR2 as FQNEAQ (reference sequence). V gave up 2 bases and J gave up 3 bases; unmatched junction bases: 13. CDR3 loop: CASSLYSVGQSVYNSPLHF. The CDR3 nucleotides are TGTGCCAGCAGCTTATATTCAGTGGGACAGAGTGTCTATAATTCACCCCTCCACTTT.

With regard to this clonotype: The CDR3 does not end in the conserved phenylalanine or tryptophan, so this is likely a read error. The chain employs TRBV6-2 or TRBV6-3 and TRBJ2-2, with 7 positions matching TRBD1. Per the germline V gene, CDR1 is MNHEY and CDR2 is SVGEGT. J gave up 6 bases and V 6 bases, and 4 bases lay outside the gene matches. This CDR3 is 13 amino acids long. CDR3 coding DNA: TGTGCCAGCAGACAACAGGGGCCCGGGGAGCTGTTTGTT. It encodes CASRQQGPGELFV.

The chain uses TRBV5-1 and TRBJ2-2; 9 nucleotides align to TRBD1. The CDR3 has 17 residues. The J segment lost 4 bases and the V segment lost 3 bases, leaving 10 bases of the junction unmatched. CDR1 and CDR2 from the germline V gene are SGHRS and YFSETQ. CDR3 sequence: CASSSITGTGLTGELFF. The CDR3 nucleotides read TGCGCCAGCAGCTCTATTACCGGGACAGGGCTCACCGGGGAGCTGTTTTTT.

This clonotype was seen at least ten times. This chain joins TRBV7-9 and TRBJ1-6, with no clear D. Germline loops: CDR1 SEHNR, CDR2 FQNEAQ (reference sequence). Deletions cut 7 bases from V and 6 bases from J, with 13 bases between. The CDR3 is 14 amino acids. CDR3 amino acids: CASIPWGGNSPLHF. CDR3 coding DNA: TGTGCCAGCATCCCTTGGGGAGGTAATTCACCCCTCCACTTT.

The gene calls are TRBV27 and TRBJ1-1; D might be TRBD1 (6 bases). V was shortened by 9 bases and J by 5 bases, with 19 bases between the two germline ends. Germline V gene data show CDR1 as MNHEY and CDR2 as SMNVEV (reference sequence). This CDR3 is 14 amino acids long. CDR3 DNA: TGTGCCAGTCGTTCGGACAGTAAGGTGACTGAAGCTTTCTTT. Translated: CASRSDSKVTEAFF.

The chain combines TRBV18 with TRBJ1-1; D remains unclear. CDR1 and CDR2 from the germline V gene are KGHSH and LQKENI. V lost 6 bases, J lost 1 base, and 15 bases lay in between. The CDR3 sequence is 15 residues long. The CDR3 spells CASSRSTPGNTEAFF. CDR3 sequence (DNA): TGTGCCAGCTCCCGGAGCACCCCCGGGAACACTGAAGCTTTCTTT.

This clonotype came up a few times. The chain couples TRBV2 to TRBJ1-6, with 12 bases fitting TRBD1. This CDR3 spans 15 amino acids. Germline CDR1 reads SNHLY; CDR2 reads FYNNEI. Trimming at V came to 6 bases and at J to 5 bases, leaving 2 bases not matched to a gene. In DNA, the CDR3 is TGTGCCAGCAGGGGACAGGGGGCAAATAATTCACCCCTCCACTTT. Amino acids: CASRGQGANNSPLHF.

At least ten counts were recorded for this clonotype. V and J are TRBV5-1 and TRBJ1-4; D is ambiguous. The CDR3 extends over 14 amino acids. The germline V gene encodes CDR1 SGHRS and CDR2 YFSETQ. The V end lost 4 bases, the J end lost 0 bases, and 7 bases lay between the germline ends. The CDR3 spells CASSLQTTNEKLFF. The CDR3 DNA sequence: TGCGCCAGCAGCCTTCAGACAACTAATGAAAAACTGTTTTTT.

The table lists this clonotype with a few counts. The rearrangement links TRBV5-1 to TRBJ2-3; D uncertain. The CDR3 has 14 amino acids. V was shortened by 0 bases and J by 4 bases, with 9 bases between the two germline ends. CDR1 SGHRS and CDR2 YFSETQ come from the germline V gene. The CDR3 DNA follows: TGCGCCAGCAGCTTGGCCGACGGCCCAGATACGCAGTATTTT. Its protein is CASSLADGPDTQYF.

At least ten counts were recorded for this clonotype. The chain couples TRBV2 to TRBJ1-2, with no clear D. CDR1 and CDR2 (germline): SNHLY, FYNNEI. Trimming took off 4 bases at V and 4 bases at J, with 10 bases between the two ends. The CDR3 consists of 13 residues. CDR3 loop: CASSVREAYGYTF. For the CDR3, the DNA is TGTGCCAGCAGTGTTAGGGAAGCCTATGGCTACACCTTC.

This clonotype was observed at least ten times. The V and J genes are TRBV2 and TRBJ1-4; D ambiguous. This CDR3 region has 16 residues. The V gene's germline CDR1 is SNHLY and CDR2 FYNNEI. The V gene lost 8 bases and the J gene lost 6 bases, with 22 bases spanning the gap. The CDR3 region is CASGGISSRGDEKLFF. CDR3 sequence (DNA): TGTGCCAGCGGAGGAATAAGTTCCAGAGGTGATGAAAAACTGTTTTTT. Looking up the rest from reference TRBV2 and TRBJ1-4 gives the full variable domain: EPEVTQTPSHQVTQMGQEVILRCVPISNHLYFYWYRQILGQKVEFLVSFYNNEISEKSEIFDDQFSVERPDGSNFTLKIRSTKLEDSAMYFCASGGISSRGDEKLFFGSGTQLSVL.

This clonotype was seen repeatedly, ten times or more. This chain connects TRBV12-3 or TRBV12-4 to TRBJ1-5; D is uncertain. The CDR3 sequence is 12 residues long. V was clipped by 7 bases and J by 4 bases, with 8 bases between them. The CDR3 spells CASTQWNQPQHF. The CDR3, as DNA: TGTGCCAGCACCCAATGGAATCAGCCCCAGCATTTT.

This clonotype was counted only a few times. The rearrangement uses TRBV11-3 and TRBJ2-1; D is ambiguous. Germline-derived CDR1 and CDR2 are SGHNT and YENEEA. This CDR3 is 11 amino acids long. Trimming stripped 2 bases from V and 5 bases from J, with 1 base between. CDR3: CASSLHNEQFF. Written as DNA, the CDR3 is TGTGCCAGCAGCTTACACAATGAGCAGTTCTTC. Supplemented by reference TRBV11-3 and TRBJ2-1, the full variable domain reads EAGVVQSPRYKIIEKKQPVAFWCNPISGHNTLYWYLQNLGQGPELLIRYENEEAVDDSQLPKDRFSAERLKGVDSTLKIQPAELGDSAVYLCASSLHNEQFFGPGTRLTVL.

Ten or more counts support this clonotype. The V and J genes are TRBV28 and TRBJ1-2; 7 bases map to TRBD1. V dropped 6 bases and J dropped 1; count of bases not matched to a gene: 8. Germline-derived CDR1 and CDR2 are MDHEN and SYDVKM. CDR3 length: 15 amino acids. Here the CDR3 reads CASSPVRDSNYGYTF. In nucleotides, the CDR3 is TGTGCCAGCAGCCCCGTCCGGGACAGTAACTATGGCTACACCTTC.

V is TRBV7-2 and J is TRBJ1-5; TRBD1 is a possible D gene (5 bases). The V gene lost 4 bases and the J gene lost 5 bases, with 9 bases spanning the gap. Looked up from germline, CDR1 is SGHTA and CDR2 is FQGNSA. The CDR3 contains 13 residues. The CDR3 DNA reads TGTGCCAGCAGCTCCAGGGAGGATCAGCCCCAGCATTTT. Its protein is CASSSREDQPQHF.

This clonotype turned up a few times. The chain joins TRBV12-3 or TRBV12-4 to TRBJ2-6; D is undetermined. Deletions cut 1 base from V and 2 bases from J, with 3 bases between. This CDR3 has 14 amino acids. As DNA, the CDR3 is TGTGCCAGCAGTTTAGTCCCTGGGGCCAACGTCCTGACTTTC. This translates into CASSLVPGANVLTF.

This clonotype has ten or more counts. This chain connects TRBV5-1 to TRBJ1-6, with TRBD1 matching 8 bases. The ends lost 1 base at V and 8 bases at J; junction bases unmatched: 5. This CDR3 is 15 amino acids long. The germline V gene has CDR1 SGHRS and CDR2 YFSETQ. CDR3 protein: CASSLNGQGDSPLHF. The CDR3 DNA reads as TGCGCCAGCAGCTTGAACGGACAGGGCGATTCACCCCTCCACTTT.